One sample yielded the 8 T cell receptor beta chains listed below, sequenced in a study of tumor and adjacent non-tumor tissue in lung cancer. RNA was extracted from bulk tissue without any cell sorting. This non-tumor lung sample came from over 3 cm beyond the tumor edge. A modified ARM-PCR protocol with three rounds of nested PCR amplified TCRbeta. One entry per CDR3 protein, called by TCRdb with MiXCR from the multiplex PCR reads. The sample carries about 67,000 distinct CDR3 sequences, more than 75% recorded once. The specimen was distant non-tumor lung tissue. These receptors originate from a man aged 55-75 years with non-small cell lung cancer.

The CDR3 nucleotides read TGCAGTGCTACTATGGGGGGTGTGCAGTTCTTC. Translation: CSATMGGVQFF. This chain connects TRBV20-1 to TRBJ2-1; the D gene is possibly TRBD2 (6 bases). The CDR3 totals 11 residues. The germline V gene encodes CDR1 DFQATT and CDR2 SNEGSKA (reference sequence). Trimming pared 4 bases from V and 12 bases from J, leaving 13 bases between.

With respect to this clonotype: One junction end does not reproduce the germline sequence, and a read error may be involved. The V gene is TRBV20-1, the J gene TRBJ1-6; 9 bases agree with TRBD1. This CDR3 has 18 amino acids. The germline CDR1 and CDR2 sequences are DFQATT and SNEGSKA (reference sequence). The DNA for the CDR3 is TGTAGTGCTGGTACGCCGGGACAGGGAACCTCCTATAATTCACCACTCCACTTT. The encoded protein is CSAGTPGQGTSYNSPLHF.

Worth noting for this clonotype: It is likely a read error, because the conserved phenylalanine at the end of the CDR3 is missing. The chain links TRBV6-5 to TRBJ2-5, with D tentatively TRBD1 (5 bases). The CDR3 has 14 residues. The germline V gene encodes CDR1 MNHEY and CDR2 SVGAGI. Trimming pared 6 bases from V and 5 bases from J, leaving 16 bases between. The CDR3 DNA sequence: TGTGCCAGCAGCCAATCGGCGAAGGGGGAGACCCAGTACTTA. Translated: CASSQSAKGETQYL.

Only a few counts were recorded for this clonotype. The germline gene is not matched at one end of the junction; a read error may be the cause. This chain links TRBV6-2 or TRBV6-3 with TRBJ2-7; D perhaps matches TRBD2 (5 bases). The CDR3 spans 12 residues. The germline V gene encodes CDR1 MNHEY and CDR2 SVGEGT. The CDR3 is CVSGPQDYEQYF. CDR3 bases: TGTGTCAGCGGACCACAAGACTACGAGCAGTACTTC.

On this clonotype itself: A read error may account for a junction end that differs from germline. The J gene is TRBJ1-1, the V gene TRBV5-1; D is unclear. The CDR3 extends over 16 amino acids. Germline CDR1 is SGHRS and CDR2 is YFSETQ. The CDR3 loop reads CAGSLVGKGMNTEAFF. CDR3 in DNA: TGCGCCGGCAGCTTGGTAGGGAAGGGAATGAACACTGAAGCTTTCTTT.

The V and J genes are TRBV5-1 and TRBJ2-5, with TRBD2 identical over 8 bases. Germline CDR1 reads SGHRS; CDR2 reads YFSETQ. J was trimmed by 12 bases and V by 4 bases; bases with no gene match: 29. CDR3 length: 19 amino acids. DNA for the CDR3: TGCGCCAGCAGCGTGTACCCCAGCGGGAGAGGCCCAAATCAAGAGAGCAAGTACTTC. Translated: CASSVYPSGRGPNQESKYF. The full variable domain, completed using reference TRBV5-1 and TRBJ2-5, is KAGVTQTPRYLIKTRGQQVTLSCSPISGHRSVSWYQQTPGQGLQFLFEYFSETQRNKGNFPGRFSGRQFSNSRSEMNVSTLELGDSALYLCASSVYPSGRGPNQESKYFGPGTRLLVL.

This clonotype appeared once. One junction end disagrees with the germline gene, perhaps due to a read error. The rearrangement uses TRBV5-1 and TRBJ2-5; D may be TRBD1 (6 bases). There are 16 residues in the CDR3. The germline CDR1 and CDR2 sequences are SGHRS and YFSETQ. The CDR3 DNA sequence: TGCGCCAGCAGTTTGGGACCGGCAGGGGACCAAGGGACCCAGTACTTC. This codes for CASSLGPAGDQGTQYF.

Notes on this clonotype: A much larger clone differs from this one at a single base, so this may be a read error. The J gene is TRBJ2-4, the V gene TRBV7-9; possibly TRBD2 for D (6 bases). V dropped 9 bases and J dropped 8 bases, with 20 bases sitting between them. The germline CDR1 and CDR2 sequences are SEHNR and FQNEAQ (reference sequence). The length of the CDR3 is 14 residues. As DNA, the CDR3 is TGTGCCAGGAGCCCACTCGGGGGTCTGGACATTCAGTACTTC. Translation gives CARSPLGGLDIQYF.